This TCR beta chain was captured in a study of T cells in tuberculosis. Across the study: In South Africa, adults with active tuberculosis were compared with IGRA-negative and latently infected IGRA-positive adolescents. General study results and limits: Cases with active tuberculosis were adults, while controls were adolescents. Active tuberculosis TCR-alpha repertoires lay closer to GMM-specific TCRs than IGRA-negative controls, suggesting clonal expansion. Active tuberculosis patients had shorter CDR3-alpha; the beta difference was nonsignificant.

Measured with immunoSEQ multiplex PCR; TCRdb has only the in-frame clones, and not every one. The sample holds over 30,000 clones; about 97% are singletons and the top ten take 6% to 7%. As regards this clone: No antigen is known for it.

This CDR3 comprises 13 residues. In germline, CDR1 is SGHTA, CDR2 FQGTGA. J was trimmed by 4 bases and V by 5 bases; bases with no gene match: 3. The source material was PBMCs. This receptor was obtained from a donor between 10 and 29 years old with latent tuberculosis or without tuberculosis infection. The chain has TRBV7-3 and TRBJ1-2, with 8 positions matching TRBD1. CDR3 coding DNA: TGTGCCAGCAGCGCGGGACAGGCCTATGGCTACACCTTC. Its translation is CASSAGQAYGYTF.